Each of the 5 T cell receptor beta chains below was sequenced from the same sample in a study of blood T cell repertoires in COVID-19. Assay used: immunoSEQ multiplex PCR; TCRdb lists only in-frame clones, some missing. The data contain 150,000 to 200,000 clones, more than 75% of them singletons. The sample was PBMCs or T cells enriched from blood (not recorded which). Every receptor here comes from a human donor with acute COVID-19. The donor label of this sample is uncertain.

This clone was observed a single time. The chain employs TRBV5-1 and TRBJ1-4; a possible D gene is TRBD1 (6 bases). The V gene's germline CDR1 is SGHRS and CDR2 YFSETQ. This CDR3 comprises 17 residues. Trimming cost V 4 bases and J 6 bases, with 22 bases left between them. The CDR3, as DNA: TGCGCCAGCAGCCGGCGGCCAGGGGATGAGTCGGATGAAAAACTGTTTTTT. It codes for CASSRRPGDESDEKLFF.

J is TRBJ1-5 and V is TRBV7-8, with a weak D call TRBD1 (5 bases). This CDR3 comprises 12 residues. Per germline, CDR1 SGHVS and CDR2 FQNEAQ. The V gene lost 1 base and the J gene lost 10 bases, with 8 bases spanning the gap. CDR3 nucleotides: TGTGCCAGCAGCTTAGTGGGGGGTCCCCAGCATTTT. It specifies CASSLVGGPQHF.

This rearrangement joins TRBV24-1 to TRBJ1-1, with 8 bases fitting TRBD1. Trimming at V came to 9 bases and at J to 6 bases, leaving 20 bases not matched to a gene. CDR3 size: 17 residues. CDR1 KGHDR and CDR2 SFDVKD come from the germline V gene. The CDR3 is CATPHGARTGKGAEAFF. CDR3 coding DNA: TGTGCCACCCCTCACGGAGCGAGGACAGGGAAGGGGGCTGAAGCTTTCTTT.

The gene calls are TRBV20-1 and TRBJ1-1; TRBD1 is a possible D gene (5 bases). CDR3 length: 11 amino acids. The germline gives CDR1 DFQATT, CDR2 SNEGSKA (reference sequence). Trimming removed 5 bases at V and 5 bases at J, with 9 bases between. Written as DNA, the CDR3 is TGCAGTGCTGCTCCAGGGACTGAAGCTTTCTTT. Protein: CSAAPGTEAFF.

This sequence joins TRBV10-3 and TRBJ1-1; D ambiguous. Trimming removed 8 bases from V and 1 base from J, with 5 bases in between. The CDR3 covers 11 residues. Germline V gene data show CDR1 as ENHRY and CDR2 as SYGVKD. The CDR3 protein is CAIRENTEAFF. For the CDR3, the DNA is TGTGCCATCCGGGAGAACACTGAAGCTTTCTTT.